This T cell receptor beta chain appears in the sequencing data of a study of blood T cell repertoires in COVID-19. Study details: COVID-19 samples collected from the United States, Italy and Spain covered acute and convalescent phases. Nucleic acid was either cDNA or gDNA, and it came from T cells, B-cell-depleted T cells, or PBMCs.

From germline, CDR1 is LNHDA and CDR2 SQIVND (reference sequence). With 0 bases clipped from V and 7 bases from J, the junction kept 17 bases outside the gene matches. This CDR3 has 19 amino acids. In the original processing: Quantification of nucleated cells was approximated via reference gene primer amplification. The method was immunoSEQ multiplex PCR; TCRdb's version includes in-frame clones alone and lacks a portion of them. Clone size and V and J calls were adopted from that table, with D and trimming inferred from the DNA. The sample lists some 150,000 clones, roughly 77% occurring once. One Seattle source followed patients from active infection through their disease course.

The sample was peripheral blood. This chain uses TRBV19 with TRBJ2-5, with 10 bases identical to TRBD2. The clonotype originates from a woman in her sixties or seventies with COVID-19, enrolled during active disease. The CDR3 here is CASSIEGPKGGLAVATQYF. Here the CDR3 DNA reads TGTGCCAGTAGTATAGAGGGGCCGAAGGGAGGACTAGCGGTTGCGACCCAGTACTTC. The complete variable domain, with remaining parts taken from reference TRBV19 and TRBJ2-5, reads DGGITQSPKYLFRKEGQNVTLSCEQNLNHDAMYWYRQDPGQGLRLIYYSQIVNDFQKGDIAEGYSVSREKKESFPLTVTSAQKNPTAFYLCASSIEGPKGGLAVATQYFGPGTRLLVL.